This TCR beta chain was sequenced for a study of human T cells and chemical hapten exposure. Trimming shortened V by 1 base and J by 0 bases, and 16 bases separated the two germline ends. CDR1 and CDR2 from the germline V gene are SEHNR and FQNEAQ (reference sequence). This CDR3 has 17 residues. General observations from the study: TCRs above 1 in 1000 frequency stayed constant with DPC sensitization.

Someone pulled total RNA out of unfractionated whole blood. Per the study methods: Per-sample TCR counts ranged from about 23,224 to 750,000, median roughly 87,000. TCRdb itself ran the 5' RACE reads through MiXCR, one entry per CDR3 protein. The V and J calls were not made by the authors but by TCRdb's processing. The sample includes approximately 110,000 distinct CDR3 sequences, approximately 20% of them seen just once. Comments on this clonotype: Its specificity is not known.

The rearrangement joins TRBV7-9 to TRBJ2-7; D ambiguous. The TCR was taken from a human donor in good health. CDR3 nucleotides: TGTGCCAGCAGCTTAGTTTCCGGCTTCCCGAGCTCCTACGAGCAGTACTTC. Its protein is CASSLVSGFPSSYEQYF.